One and the same sample provided the 19 T cell receptor beta chains below, sequenced in a study of monozygotic twins with inflammatory bowel disease. TCRdb reprocessed the 5' RACE reads and reports one entry per CDR3 protein, with no DNA. This sample's table has approximately 420,000 distinct CDR3 sequences. The sequenced sample consisted of blood. Source of these receptors: a human donor with ulcerative colitis or Crohn's disease, or a healthy co-twin of an affected twin (not recorded which).

The gene calls are TRBV12-3 or TRBV12-4 and TRBJ1-5; the TRBD1 assignment by TCRdb is unverifiable without DNA. This CDR3 spans 15 amino acids. CDR3 protein: CASSFWGGEGQPQHF.

The chain is built from TRBV14 and TRBJ1-2; TCRdb's D call of TRBD1 is untestable without DNA. Germline V CDR1 and CDR2: SGHDN, FVKESK. The CDR3 extends over 15 amino acids. CDR3: CASSPGTAAFYGYTF.

CDR3 amino acids: CASSQDRKGHSYNEQFF. This chain links TRBV4-1 with TRBJ2-1. The CDR3 extends over 17 amino acids. The germline V gene encodes CDR1 MGHRA and CDR2 YSYEKL.

The rearrangement links TRBV30 to TRBJ2-7; TCRdb's D call, TRBD2, is unchecked because there is no DNA. The CDR3 sequence is 14 residues long. Germline CDR1 reads GTSNPN; CDR2 reads SVGIG (reference sequence). CDR3 residues: CAWSVMGLVYEQYF.

V gene TRBV14 combines with J gene TRBJ2-2; TCRdb designates TRBD2, a call that cannot be tested without DNA. The germline gives CDR1 SGHDN, CDR2 FVKESK. The CDR3 extends over 16 amino acids. The CDR3: CASSQVAGGFTGELFF.

J is TRBJ2-4 and V is TRBV11-2; without DNA, the TCRdb call of TRBD2 cannot be checked. CDR3 size: 14 residues. Germline assignment: CDR1 SGHAT and CDR2 FQNNGV. CDR3 sequence: CASSLDAGGNIQYF. Full variable domain (remainder filled in from reference TRBV11-2 and TRBJ2-4): EAGVAQSPRYKIIEKRQSVAFWCNPISGHATLYWYQQILGQGPKLLIQFQNNGVVDDSQLPKDRFSAERLKGVDSTLKIQPAKLEDSAVYLCASSLDAGGNIQYFGAGTRLSVL.

The J gene is TRBJ1-4, the V gene TRBV19; the D gene TCRdb calls, TRBD1, cannot be checked with no DNA. The germline V gene has CDR1 LNHDA and CDR2 SQIVND (reference sequence). This CDR3 has 16 amino acids. CDR3 sequence reads: CASSLGTFATNEKLFF. Full variable domain (remainder filled in from reference TRBV19 and TRBJ1-4): DGGITQSPKYLFRKEGQNVTLSCEQNLNHDAMYWYRQDPGQGLRLIYYSQIVNDFQKGDIAEGYSVSREKKESFPLTVTSAQKNPTAFYLCASSLGTFATNEKLFFGSGTQLSVL.

The rearrangement uses TRBV6-1 and TRBJ1-4; the D gene TCRdb calls, TRBD1, cannot be checked with no DNA. Germline CDR1 is MNHNS and CDR2 is SASEGT. This CDR3 spans 16 amino acids. CDR3 residues: CASRKGQGPIGEKLFF.

The chain couples TRBV9 to TRBJ2-2. The V gene's germline CDR1 is SGDLS and CDR2 YYNGEE. This CDR3 has 13 amino acids. CDR3 protein: CASSVGVYGELFF.

The chain carries TRBV12-3 or TRBV12-4 and TRBJ2-7. The CDR3 sequence is 12 residues long. The CDR3 sequence is CASSLPNPEQYF.

This rearrangement joins TRBV28 to TRBJ2-7; without DNA, the TCRdb call of TRBD1 cannot be checked. There are 14 residues in the CDR3. Germline CDR1 MDHEN, CDR2 SYDVKM. The CDR3 sequence is CASSLQGAAYEQYF.

The chain links TRBV5-1 to TRBJ2-7; absent DNA, TCRdb's TRBD1 call cannot be checked. The CDR3 extends over 16 amino acids. Germline CDR1 reads SGHRS; CDR2 reads YFSETQ. CDR3 sequence reads: CASFGTRTGGHYEQYF.

This chain joins TRBV2 and TRBJ2-5; TCRdb's D call, TRBD2, is unchecked because there is no DNA. The CDR3 contains 15 residues. From germline, CDR1 is SNHLY and CDR2 FYNNEI. The CDR3 sequence: CASTLSTSGSETQYF.

The rearrangement links TRBV20-1 to TRBJ2-3; checking the TCRdb D call of TRBD1 is not possible without DNA. Looked up from germline, CDR1 is DFQATT and CDR2 is SNEGSKA (reference sequence). CDR3 length equals 14 residues. The CDR3 loop is CSARVSGGLDTQYF.

This sequence joins TRBV29-1 and TRBJ2-7. This CDR3 contains 11 residues. Germline values: CDR1 SQVTM, CDR2 ANQGSEA. CDR3 in amino acids: CSVEQTHEQYF.

The V call is TRBV27, the J call TRBJ2-3. The germline gives CDR1 MNHEY, CDR2 SMNVEV (reference sequence). CDR3 size: 15 residues. The CDR3: CASSFVGASTDTQYF.

This rearrangement joins TRBV12-3 or TRBV12-4 to TRBJ1-5. The CDR3 is made up of 13 amino acids. The chain's CDR3 is CASSHGRNQPQHF.

The rearrangement links TRBV19 to TRBJ1-2; as DNA is missing, the TRBD1 call by TCRdb cannot be tested. This CDR3 spans 15 amino acids. Germline V gives CDR1 LNHDA, CDR2 SQIVND (reference sequence). The CDR3 is CAIPGRPIPNYGYTF.

CDR3 sequence: CASSLHLNSPAQYF. This chain joins TRBV5-6 and TRBJ2-3; TCRdb indicates TRBD1, and absent DNA this call remains unverified. This CDR3 spans 14 amino acids. Germline values: CDR1 SGHDT, CDR2 YYEEEE.